The T cell receptor beta chain under discussion was sequenced for a study of human T cells and chemical hapten exposure. Time point of the sample: patch test 2, 6 weeks after DPC sensitization. Treatment defined: therapeutic diphenylcyclopropenone sensitization with weekly scalp DPC. Non-pregnant alopecia patients aged 18 to 70, suitable for DPC therapy. MiXCR, run by TCRdb on the RACE reads, gives a single entry per CDR3 protein. This table has some 100,000 distinct CDR3 sequences, about 9.3% appearing once. The germline CDR1 and CDR2 sequences are MNHNY and SVGAGI (reference sequence). Trimming took 2 bases from V and 9 from J, leaving 8 bases between them. The CDR3 runs 12 residues.

The sequence was collected from a woman aged 40 to 50 with alopecia areata. Some clones in this sample may be carry-over from other donors' samples. Material: whole blood, obtained in connection with sensitization to the hapten diphenylcyclopropenone (DPC). The V and J genes are TRBV6-6 and TRBJ2-1, with D tentatively TRBD1 or TRBD2 (5 bases each). The CDR3 reads CASSYGGAEQFF. The DNA of the CDR3 is TGTGCCAGCAGTTACGGGGGAGCTGAGCAGTTCTTC.